This T cell receptor beta chain is drawn from a study of shared clonotypes between healthy human individuals. As for the study in general: Those who served as donors were two women and three men between the ages of 18 and 49.

Only Caucasian adults living in Nashville, Tennessee made up the donor group. Using immunoSEQ multiplex PCR, the repertoire was profiled, and TCRdb retains in-frame clones only, with some absent. The sample records 450,000 to 500,000 clones, over 75% being singletons. CDR1 is SGDLS and CDR2 is YYNGEE in the germline V gene. V was clipped by 4 bases and J by 0 bases, with 14 bases between them. The CDR3 sequence is 17 residues long. The rearrangement uses TRBV9 and TRBJ2-6; perhaps TRBD2 as D (6 bases). This TCR was recovered from a woman aged 35 to 49 in good health. Some clones in this sample may be carry-over from other donors' samples. Input material: PBMCs. CDR3 nucleotide sequence: TGTGCCAGCAGCCCCCCGGGACTCAGCTCTGGGGCCAACGTCCTGACTTTC. Amino acids: CASSPPGLSSGANVLTF.